This T cell receptor beta chain was identified in a study of T cells in Graves' hyperthyroidism and ophthalmopathy. Background on the study: Peripheral blood was secured at the point of initial diagnosis, before any treatment.

The TCR beta CDR3 regions underwent amplification using RNA transcripts as the source. Carried out on the TCR CDR3, a first-round RT-PCR used the HTBI primer set. One entry per CDR3 protein results from TCRdb running MiXCR on the multiplex PCR reads. The sample lists hundreds of thousands of distinct CDR3 sequences; over 15% were seen once. This CDR3 has 16 amino acids. Per the germline V gene, CDR1 is KGHSH and CDR2 is LQKENI. V lost 7 bases, J lost 7 bases, and 12 bases stayed unmatched. With regard to this clonotype: A much more abundant neighbour one base away suggests this may be a read error.

This rearrangement joins TRBV18 to TRBJ2-1, with 11 bases lining up with TRBD2. Material: blood. This TCR came from a woman aged 60-75 years with Graves' ophthalmopathy. CDR3: CASFPPGLADINEQFF. The CDR3 coding sequence is TGTGCCAGCTTTCCCCCGGGACTAGCGGATATAAATGAGCAGTTCTTC. Variable domain in full (rest from reference TRBV18 and TRBJ2-1): NAGVMQNPRHLVRRRGQEARLRCSPMKGHSHVYWYRQLPEEGLKFMVYLQKENIIDESGMPKERFSAEFPKEGPSILRIQQVVRGDSAAYFCASFPPGLADINEQFFGPGTRLTVL.